The clone carrying this T cell receptor beta chain turned up a few times. The antigen is not known. The sample comes from a study of post-analysis software for immune sequencing data. CDR1 DFQATT and CDR2 SNEGSKA come from the germline V gene (reference sequence). The CDR3 contains 13 residues. V was shortened by 3 bases and J by 2 bases, with 11 bases between the two germline ends. Findings of the study overall: F-measure co-clustering was strong for batch-matched samples. Patients with multiple sclerosis recorded significantly lower normalized Chao1 diversity than controls, the study found. With TRBV5-6, TRBV5-1 and TRBV20-1 included, about five TRBV segments were more frequent in patients than in controls.

cDNA libraries for TCR beta contained unique molecular identifiers. Input amounts of about 0.85 to 10 million T cells were used. These gave around 500,000 cDNA molecules, so each molecule approximated one T cell. TCRdb re-derived calls from the PCR reads in MiXCR, one entry per CDR3 protein. This table holds roughly 800,000 distinct CDR3 sequences, about 53% found once. Sequencing was carried out using blood. This clonotype was obtained from a girl aged 10 to 17 with multiple sclerosis. The chain uses TRBV20-1 and TRBJ2-7; D unresolved. CDR3 in amino acids: CSASGLDTYEQYF. The CDR3 coding sequence is TGCAGTGCTAGTGGGCTAGATACCTACGAGCAGTACTTC.